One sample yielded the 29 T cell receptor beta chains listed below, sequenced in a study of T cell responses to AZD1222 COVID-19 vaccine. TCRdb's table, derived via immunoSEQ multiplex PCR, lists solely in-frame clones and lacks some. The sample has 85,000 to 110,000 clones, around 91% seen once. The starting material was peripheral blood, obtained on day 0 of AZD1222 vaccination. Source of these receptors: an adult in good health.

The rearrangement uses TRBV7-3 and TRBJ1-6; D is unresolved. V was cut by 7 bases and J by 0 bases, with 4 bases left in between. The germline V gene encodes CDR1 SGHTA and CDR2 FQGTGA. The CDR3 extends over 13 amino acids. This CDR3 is CASKLSYNSPLHF. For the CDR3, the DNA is TGTGCCAGCAAGCTCTCCTATAATTCACCCCTCCACTTT. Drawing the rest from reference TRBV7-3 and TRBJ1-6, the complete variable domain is GAGVSQTPSNKVTEKGKYVELRCDPISGHTALYWYRQSLGQGPEFLIYFQGTGAADDSGLPNDRFFAVRPEGSVSTLKIQRTERGDSAVYLCASKLSYNSPLHFGNGTRLTVT.

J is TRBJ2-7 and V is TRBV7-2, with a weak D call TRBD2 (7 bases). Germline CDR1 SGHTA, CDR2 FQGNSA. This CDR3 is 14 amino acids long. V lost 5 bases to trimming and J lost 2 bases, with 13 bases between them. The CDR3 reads CASSPRGGAYEQYF. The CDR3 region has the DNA TGTGCCAGCAGCCCACGAGGGGGGGCCTACGAGCAGTACTTC.

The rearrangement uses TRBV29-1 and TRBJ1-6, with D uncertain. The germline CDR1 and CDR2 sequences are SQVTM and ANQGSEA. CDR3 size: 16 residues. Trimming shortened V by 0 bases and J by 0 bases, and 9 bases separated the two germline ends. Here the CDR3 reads CSVEDRTSSYNSPLHF. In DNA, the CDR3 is TGCAGCGTTGAAGATCGTACGAGCTCCTATAATTCACCCCTCCACTTT.

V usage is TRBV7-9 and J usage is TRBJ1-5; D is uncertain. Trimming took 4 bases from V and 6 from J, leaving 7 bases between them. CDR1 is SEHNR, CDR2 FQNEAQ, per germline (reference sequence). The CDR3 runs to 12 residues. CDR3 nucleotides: TGTGCCAGCAGCTCCCCTGGTCAGCCCCAGCATTTT. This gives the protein CASSSPGQPQHF. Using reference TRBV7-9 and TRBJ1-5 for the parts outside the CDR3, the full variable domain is DTGVSQNPRHKITKRGQNVTFRCDPISEHNRLYWYRQTLGQGPEFLTYFQNEAQLEKSRLLSDRFSAERPKGSFSTLEIQRTEQGDSAMYLCASSSPGQPQHFGDGTRLSIL.

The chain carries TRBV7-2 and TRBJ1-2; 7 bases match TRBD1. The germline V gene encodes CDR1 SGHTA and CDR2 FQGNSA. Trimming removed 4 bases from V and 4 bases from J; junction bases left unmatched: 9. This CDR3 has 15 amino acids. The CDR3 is CASSSQGRQVYGYTF. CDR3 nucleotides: TGTGCCAGCAGCTCACAGGGGCGGCAAGTCTATGGCTACACCTTC. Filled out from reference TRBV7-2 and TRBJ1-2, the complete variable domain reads GAGVSQSPSNKVTEKGKDVELRCDPISGHTALYWYRQSLGQGLEFLIYFQGNSAPDKSGLPSDRFSAERTGGSVSTLTIQRTQQEDSAVYLCASSSQGRQVYGYTFGSGTRLTVV.

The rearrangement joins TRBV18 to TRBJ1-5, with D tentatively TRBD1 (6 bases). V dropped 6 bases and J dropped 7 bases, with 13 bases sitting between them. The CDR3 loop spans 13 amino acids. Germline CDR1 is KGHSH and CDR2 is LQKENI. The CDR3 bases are TGTGCCAGCTCGGGACAACGAGGGCAGCCCCAGCATTTT. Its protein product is CASSGQRGQPQHF. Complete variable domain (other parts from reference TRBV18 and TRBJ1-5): NAGVMQNPRHLVRRRGQEARLRCSPMKGHSHVYWYRQLPEEGLKFMVYLQKENIIDESGMPKERFSAEFPKEGPSILRIQQVVRGDSAAYFCASSGQRGQPQHFGDGTRLSIL.

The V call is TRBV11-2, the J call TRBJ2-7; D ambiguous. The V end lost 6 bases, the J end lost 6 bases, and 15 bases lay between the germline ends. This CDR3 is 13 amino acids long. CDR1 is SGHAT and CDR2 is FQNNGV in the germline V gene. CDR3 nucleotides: TGTGCCAGCAGTCATCCCTCCGCGTCCGAGCAGTACTTC. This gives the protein CASSHPSASEQYF.

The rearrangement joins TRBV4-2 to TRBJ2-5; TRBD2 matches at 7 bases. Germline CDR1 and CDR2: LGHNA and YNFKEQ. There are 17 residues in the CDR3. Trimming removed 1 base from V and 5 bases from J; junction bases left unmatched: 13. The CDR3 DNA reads TGTGCCAGCAGCCAAGTATCCAGCGGGGCCCCCTGGGAGACCCAGTACTTC. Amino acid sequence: CASSQVSSGAPWETQYF.

The CDR3, as DNA: TGTGCCAGCAGCTTAGCTCGGCGGGGGGGGAACACCGGGGAGCTGTTTTTT. Its protein is CASSLARRGGNTGELFF. V gene TRBV11-3 combines with J gene TRBJ2-2; 9 bases line up with TRBD2. This CDR3 region has 17 residues. The V gene end was trimmed by 1 base and the J gene end by 1 base; junction bases not matched to a gene: 4. Germline loops: CDR1 SGHNT, CDR2 YENEEA.

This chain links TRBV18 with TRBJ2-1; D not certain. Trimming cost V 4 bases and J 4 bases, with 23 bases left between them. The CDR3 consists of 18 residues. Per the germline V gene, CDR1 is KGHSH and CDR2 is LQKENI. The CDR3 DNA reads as TGTGCCAGCTCACTGGGCACTTTGTTGGACCCGAGGTACAATGAGCAGTTCTTC. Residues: CASSLGTLLDPRYNEQFF.

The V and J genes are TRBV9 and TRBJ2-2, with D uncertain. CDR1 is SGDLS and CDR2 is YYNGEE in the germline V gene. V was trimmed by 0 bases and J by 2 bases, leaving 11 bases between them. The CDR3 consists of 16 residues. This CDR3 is CASSVGGGRNTGELFF. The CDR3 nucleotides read TGTGCCAGCAGCGTAGGAGGTGGGCGTAACACCGGGGAGCTGTTTTTT.

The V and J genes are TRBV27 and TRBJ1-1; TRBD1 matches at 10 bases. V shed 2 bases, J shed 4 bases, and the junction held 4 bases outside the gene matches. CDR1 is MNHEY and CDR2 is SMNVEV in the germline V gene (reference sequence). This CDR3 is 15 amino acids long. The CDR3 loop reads CASSLTGTGATEAFF. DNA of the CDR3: TGTGCCAGCAGTTTAACCGGGACAGGGGCCACTGAAGCTTTCTTT.

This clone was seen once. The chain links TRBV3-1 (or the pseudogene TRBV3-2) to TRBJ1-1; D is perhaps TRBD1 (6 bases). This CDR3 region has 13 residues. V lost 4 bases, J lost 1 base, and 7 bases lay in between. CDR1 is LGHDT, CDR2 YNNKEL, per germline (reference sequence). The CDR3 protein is CASSRTENTEAFF. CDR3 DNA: TGTGCCAGCAGCCGGACAGAGAACACTGAAGCTTTCTTT.

The CDR3 DNA reads TGTGCCAGCTCACCACCGCGGGGACAGCCCCAGCATTTT. It is translated as CASSPPRGQPQHF. This sequence joins TRBV18 and TRBJ1-5; the D is unclear. From germline, CDR1 is KGHSH and CDR2 LQKENI. V lost 0 bases, J lost 7 bases, and 7 bases lay in between. This CDR3 contains 13 residues.

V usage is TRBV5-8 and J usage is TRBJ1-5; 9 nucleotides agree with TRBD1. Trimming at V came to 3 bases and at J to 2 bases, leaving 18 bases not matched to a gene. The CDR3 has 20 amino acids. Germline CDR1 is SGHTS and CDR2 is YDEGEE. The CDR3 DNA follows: TGTGCCAGCAGCTCAAGTACCGGGACAGGGAGGTTCAGGGGCAATCAGCCCCAGCATTTT. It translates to CASSSSTGTGRFRGNQPQHF.

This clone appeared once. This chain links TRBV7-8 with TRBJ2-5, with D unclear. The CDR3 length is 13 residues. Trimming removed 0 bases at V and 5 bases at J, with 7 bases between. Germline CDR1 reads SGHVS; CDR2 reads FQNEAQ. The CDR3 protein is CASSLAIGETQYF. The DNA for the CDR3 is TGTGCCAGCAGCTTAGCAATCGGGGAGACCCAGTACTTC. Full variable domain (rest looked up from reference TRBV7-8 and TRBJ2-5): GAGVSQSPRYKVAKRGQDVALRCDPISGHVSLFWYQQALGQGPEFLTYFQNEAQLDKSGLPSDRFFAERPEGSVSTLKIQRTQQEDSAVYLCASSLAIGETQYFGPGTRLLVL.

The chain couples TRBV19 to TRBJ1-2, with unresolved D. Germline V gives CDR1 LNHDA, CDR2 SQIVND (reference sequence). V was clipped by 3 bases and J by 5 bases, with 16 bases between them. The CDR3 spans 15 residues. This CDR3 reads CASSIDMGGIYGYTF. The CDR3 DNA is TGTGCCAGTAGTATCGATATGGGTGGGATTTATGGCTACACCTTC.

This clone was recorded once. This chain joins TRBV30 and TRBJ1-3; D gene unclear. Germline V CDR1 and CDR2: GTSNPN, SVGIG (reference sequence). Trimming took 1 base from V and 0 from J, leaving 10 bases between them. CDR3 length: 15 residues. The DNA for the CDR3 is TGTGCCTGGAGTGCGGGCTTCACCTCTGGAAACACCATATATTTT. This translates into CAWSAGFTSGNTIYF. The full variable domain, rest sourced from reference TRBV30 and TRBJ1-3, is SQTIHQWPATLVQPVGSPLSLECTVEGTSNPNLYWYRQAAGRGLQLLFYSVGIGQISSEVPQNLSASRPQDRQFILSSKKLLLSDSGFYLCAWSAGFTSGNTIYFGEGSWLTVV.

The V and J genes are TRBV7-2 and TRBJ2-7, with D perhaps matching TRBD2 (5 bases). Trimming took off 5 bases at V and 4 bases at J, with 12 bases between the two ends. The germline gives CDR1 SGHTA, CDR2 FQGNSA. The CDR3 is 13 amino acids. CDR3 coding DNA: TGTGCCAGCAGCCCGGGATGGGATTACGAGCAGTACTTC. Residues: CASSPGWDYEQYF. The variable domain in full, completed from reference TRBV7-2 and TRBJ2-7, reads GAGVSQSPSNKVTEKGKDVELRCDPISGHTALYWYRQSLGQGLEFLIYFQGNSAPDKSGLPSDRFSAERTGGSVSTLTIQRTQQEDSAVYLCASSPGWDYEQYFGPGTRLTVT.

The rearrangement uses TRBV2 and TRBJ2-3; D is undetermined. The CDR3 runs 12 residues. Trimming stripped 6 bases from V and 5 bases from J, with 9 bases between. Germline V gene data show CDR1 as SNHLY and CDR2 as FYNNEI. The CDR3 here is CASRVLRDTQYF. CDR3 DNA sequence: TGTGCCAGCAGGGTCCTCCGAGATACGCAGTATTTT.

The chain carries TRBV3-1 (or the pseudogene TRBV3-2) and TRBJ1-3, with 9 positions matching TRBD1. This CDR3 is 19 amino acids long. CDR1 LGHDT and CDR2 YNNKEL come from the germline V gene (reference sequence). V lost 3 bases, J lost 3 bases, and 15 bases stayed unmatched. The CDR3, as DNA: TGTGCCAGCAGCCACTTTCTCCGGGACAGGGAAATGGATGGAAACACCATATATTTT. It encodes CASSHFLRDREMDGNTIYF.

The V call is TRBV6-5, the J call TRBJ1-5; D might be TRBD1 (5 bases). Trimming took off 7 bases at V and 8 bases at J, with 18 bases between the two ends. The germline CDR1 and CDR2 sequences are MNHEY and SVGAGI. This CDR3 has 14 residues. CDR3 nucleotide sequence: TGTGCCAGCACCGAGACAGCGACTATGGAGCCCCAGCATTTT. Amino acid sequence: CASTETATMEPQHF.

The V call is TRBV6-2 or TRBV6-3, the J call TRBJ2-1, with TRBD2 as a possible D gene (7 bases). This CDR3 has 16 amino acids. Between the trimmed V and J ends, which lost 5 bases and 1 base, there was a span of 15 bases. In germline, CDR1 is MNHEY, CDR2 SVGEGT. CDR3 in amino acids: CASSVGGVNSYNEQFF. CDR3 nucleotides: TGTGCCAGCAGTGTAGGGGGGGTCAATTCCTACAATGAGCAGTTCTTC.

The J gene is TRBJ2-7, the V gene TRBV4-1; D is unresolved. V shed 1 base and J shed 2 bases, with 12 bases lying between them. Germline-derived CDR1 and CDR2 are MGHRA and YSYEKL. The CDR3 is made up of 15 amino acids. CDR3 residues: CASSQAPDATYEQYF. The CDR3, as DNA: TGCGCCAGCAGCCAAGCCCCCGACGCGACCTACGAGCAGTACTTC.

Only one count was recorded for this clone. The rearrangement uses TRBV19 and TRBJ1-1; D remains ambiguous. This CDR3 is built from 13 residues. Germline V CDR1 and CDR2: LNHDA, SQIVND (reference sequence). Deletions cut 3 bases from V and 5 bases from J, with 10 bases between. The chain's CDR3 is CASSIPQETEAFF. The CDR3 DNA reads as TGTGCCAGTAGTATCCCCCAAGAGACTGAAGCTTTCTTT.

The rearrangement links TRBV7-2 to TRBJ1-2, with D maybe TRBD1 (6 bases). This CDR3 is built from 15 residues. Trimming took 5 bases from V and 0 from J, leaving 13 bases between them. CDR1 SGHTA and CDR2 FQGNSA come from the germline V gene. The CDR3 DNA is TGTGCCAGCAGCCAAGGGACACTCACTAACTATGGCTACACCTTC. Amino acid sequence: CASSQGTLTNYGYTF.

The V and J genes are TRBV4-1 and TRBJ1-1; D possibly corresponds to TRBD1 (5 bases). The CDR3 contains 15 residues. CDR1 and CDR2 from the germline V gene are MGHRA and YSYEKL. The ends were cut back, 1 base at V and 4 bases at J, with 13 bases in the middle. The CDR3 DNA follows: TGCGCCAGCAGCCAAGCGGGGGGTTTAGGCACTGAAGCTTTCTTT. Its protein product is CASSQAGGLGTEAFF.

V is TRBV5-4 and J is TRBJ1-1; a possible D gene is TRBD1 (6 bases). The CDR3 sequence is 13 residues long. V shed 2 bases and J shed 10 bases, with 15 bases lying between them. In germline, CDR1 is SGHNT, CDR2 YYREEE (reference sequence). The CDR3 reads CASSFAGAQGAFF. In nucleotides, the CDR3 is TGTGCCAGCAGCTTTGCAGGGGCCCAGGGAGCTTTCTTT.

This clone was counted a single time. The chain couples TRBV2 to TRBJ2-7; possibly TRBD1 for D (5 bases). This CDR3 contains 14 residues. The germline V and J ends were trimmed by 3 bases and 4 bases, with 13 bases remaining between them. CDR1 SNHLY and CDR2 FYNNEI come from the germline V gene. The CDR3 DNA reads TGTGCCAGCAGTGAGGGGATATCAGGGTACGAGCAGTACTTC. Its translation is CASSEGISGYEQYF.